The 7 T cell receptor beta chains below were found in one sample sequenced in a study of T cell responses to AZD1222 COVID-19 vaccine. TCRdb's table, derived via immunoSEQ multiplex PCR, lists solely in-frame clones and lacks some. The top ten clones hold around 6.7% of a sample with about 85,000 clones, 86% of them seen once. The sequencing here drew on peripheral blood, taken on day 0 of AZD1222 vaccination. The receptors stem from an adult in good health.

The genes are TRBV28 and TRBJ1-5; 8 positions match TRBD1. Unmatched junction bases numbered 6, after V lost 5 bases and J lost 3 bases. The germline V gene has CDR1 MDHEN and CDR2 SYDVKM. This CDR3 has 15 amino acids. The CDR3 sequence: CASSPADRDNQPQHF. The DNA of the CDR3 is TGTGCCAGCAGTCCCGCGGACAGGGACAATCAGCCCCAGCATTTT.

This chain joins TRBV19 and TRBJ2-2; D is uncertain. This CDR3 is built from 13 residues. CDR1 is LNHDA and CDR2 is SQIVND in the germline V gene (reference sequence). Trimming pared 6 bases from V and 4 bases from J, leaving 9 bases between. CDR3 sequence (DNA): TGTGCCAGTAGGCTAAAGGGCACCGGGGAGCTGTTTTTT. Translated: CASRLKGTGELFF.

This clone showed up just once. The CDR3 DNA is TGTGCCAGCACTTCGTCCAGCATGCGCACTGAAGCTTTCTTT. Translation: CASTSSSMRTEAFF. This chain links TRBV28 with TRBJ1-1; D unclear. Deletions cut 7 bases from V and 4 bases from J, with 16 bases between. This CDR3 has 14 amino acids. Germline lookup yields CDR1 MDHEN and CDR2 SYDVKM.

The V gene is TRBV28, the J gene TRBJ1-5; perhaps TRBD1 as D (5 bases). The V and J ends lost 8 bases and 6 bases respectively, with 17 bases between them. Germline V gives CDR1 MDHEN, CDR2 SYDVKM. The CDR3 has 14 amino acids. The CDR3 nucleotides read TGTGCCAGCCCCCCAGGCAGGGCGGTTCAGCCCCAGCATTTT. It translates to CASPPGRAVQPQHF.

This clone was recorded only once. This chain joins TRBV19 and TRBJ1-5; 7 bases align to TRBD1. There are 16 residues in the CDR3. The ends lost 8 bases at V and 1 base at J; junction bases unmatched: 11. Germline values: CDR1 LNHDA, CDR2 SQIVND (reference sequence). The CDR3 DNA sequence: TGTGCCAGTTCGGGGGGACAGACCCTAAGCAATCAGCCCCAGCATTTT. This translates into CASSGGQTLSNQPQHF.

The chain joins TRBV6-4 to TRBJ1-5; D is perhaps TRBD1 (6 bases). Trimming took off 5 bases at V and 5 bases at J, with 13 bases between the two ends. The CDR3 covers 14 residues. Germline V CDR1 and CDR2: MRHNA, SNTAGT. CDR3 nucleotides: TGTGCCAGCAGTCTAGAAGGGGGTGATCAGCCCCAGCATTTT. As protein: CASSLEGGDQPQHF.

The sample holds a few counts of this clone. V and J are TRBV18 and TRBJ1-3; D gene unclear. The CDR3 runs 13 residues. In germline, CDR1 is KGHSH, CDR2 LQKENI. Trimming took 4 bases from V and 1 from J, leaving 5 bases between them. In DNA, the CDR3 is TGTGCCAGCTCACAGGGTTCTGGAAACACCATATATTTT. Translation gives CASSQGSGNTIYF.